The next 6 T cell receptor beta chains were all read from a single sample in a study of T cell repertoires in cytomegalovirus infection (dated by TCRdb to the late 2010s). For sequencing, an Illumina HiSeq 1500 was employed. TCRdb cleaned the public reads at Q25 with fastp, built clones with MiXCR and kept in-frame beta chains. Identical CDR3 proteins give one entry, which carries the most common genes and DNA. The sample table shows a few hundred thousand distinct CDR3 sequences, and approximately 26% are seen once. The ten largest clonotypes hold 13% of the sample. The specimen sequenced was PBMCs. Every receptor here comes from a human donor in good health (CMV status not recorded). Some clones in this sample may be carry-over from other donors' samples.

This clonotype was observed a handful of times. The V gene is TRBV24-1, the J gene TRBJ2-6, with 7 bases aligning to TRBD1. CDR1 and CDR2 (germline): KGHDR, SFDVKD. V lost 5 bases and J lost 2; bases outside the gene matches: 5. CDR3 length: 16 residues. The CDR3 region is CATSVTGPTGANVLTF. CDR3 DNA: TGTGCCACCAGTGTGACAGGGCCGACTGGGGCCAACGTCCTGACTTTC.

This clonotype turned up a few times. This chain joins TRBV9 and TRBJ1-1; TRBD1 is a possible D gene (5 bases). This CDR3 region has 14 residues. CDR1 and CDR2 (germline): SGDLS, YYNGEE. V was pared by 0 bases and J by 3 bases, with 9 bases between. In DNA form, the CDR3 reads TGTGCCAGCAGCGTAGCTGGGGGAGACACTGAAGCTTTCTTT. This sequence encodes CASSVAGGDTEAFF.

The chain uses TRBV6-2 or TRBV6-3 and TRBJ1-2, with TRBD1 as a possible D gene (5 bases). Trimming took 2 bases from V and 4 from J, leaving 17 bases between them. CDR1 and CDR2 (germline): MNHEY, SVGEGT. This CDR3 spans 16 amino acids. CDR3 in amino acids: CASSYKGTGRPYGYTF. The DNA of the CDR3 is TGTGCCAGCAGTTACAAGGGGACGGGACGGCCCTATGGCTACACCTTC.

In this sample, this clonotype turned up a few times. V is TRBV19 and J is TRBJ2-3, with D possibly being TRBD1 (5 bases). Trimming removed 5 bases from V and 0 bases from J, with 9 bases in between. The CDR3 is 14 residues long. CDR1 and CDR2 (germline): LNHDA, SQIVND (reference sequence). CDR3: CASSGAASTDTQYF. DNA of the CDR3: TGTGCCAGTAGTGGGGCAGCCAGCACAGATACGCAGTATTTT.

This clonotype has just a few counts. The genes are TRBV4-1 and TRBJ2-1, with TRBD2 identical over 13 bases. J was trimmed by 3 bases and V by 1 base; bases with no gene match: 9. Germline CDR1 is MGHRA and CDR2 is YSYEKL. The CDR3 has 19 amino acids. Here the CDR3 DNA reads TGCGCCAGCAGCCAAGGTTGGACTAGCGGGAGAGGAGGCTACAATGAGCAGTTCTTC. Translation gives CASSQGWTSGRGGYNEQFF.

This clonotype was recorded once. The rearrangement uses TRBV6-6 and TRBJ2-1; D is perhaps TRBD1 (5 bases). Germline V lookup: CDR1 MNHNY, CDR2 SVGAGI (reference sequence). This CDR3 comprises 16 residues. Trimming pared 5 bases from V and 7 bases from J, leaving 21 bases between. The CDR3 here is CASSEVQVRLRNEQFF. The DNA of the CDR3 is TGTGCCAGCAGTGAGGTACAGGTTAGGTTGAGGAATGAGCAGTTCTTC.